One sample yielded the 26 T cell receptor beta chains listed below, sequenced in a study of T cell repertoires in cytomegalovirus infection. TCRdb fed the reads into MiXCR, producing one record per CDR3 protein. This table holds 560,000 or so distinct CDR3 sequences, approximately 15% found once. The sequenced sample was CD8+ T cells from PBMCs. Receptor source: a human donor in good health (CMV status not recorded). Some clones in this sample may be carry-over from other donors' samples.

Points on this clonotype: No conserved phenylalanine or tryptophan is present at the end of the CDR3, so a read error is the likely explanation. The rearrangement links TRBV20-1 to TRBJ2-1, with a weak D call TRBD1 (6 bases). From germline, CDR1 is DFQATT and CDR2 SNEGSKA (reference sequence). V gave up 1 base and J gave up 4 bases, with 17 bases separating them. This CDR3 comprises 16 residues. The CDR3 DNA is TGCAGTGCTAGAGTTAGACAGGTTGCCAAGTACAATGAGCAGTTCTTA. Translated: CSARVRQVAKYNEQFL.

CDR3 DNA sequence: TGTGCCAGCAGCACGGACAGGGCCGGTGGAAACACCATATATTTT. The encoded protein is CASSTDRAGGNTIYF. This rearrangement joins TRBV5-4 to TRBJ1-3; 8 nucleotides agree with TRBD1. This CDR3 region has 15 residues. J was trimmed by 3 bases and V by 4 bases; bases with no gene match: 6. Germline V lookup: CDR1 SGHNT, CDR2 YYREEE (reference sequence).

Details on this clonotype: Just one base apart from a much larger clone, this may be a read error. The rearrangement links TRBV27 to TRBJ2-7, with D unclear. The CDR3 totals 13 residues. V was shortened by 6 bases and J by 2 bases, with 11 bases between the two germline ends. CDR1 is MNHEY and CDR2 is SMNVEV in the germline V gene (reference sequence). The CDR3 DNA reads as TGTGCCAGCAGCCCCGCGGCCGCCTACGAGCAGTACTTC. This gives the protein CASSPAAAYEQYF.

This clonotype appeared many times. This rearrangement joins TRBV7-2 to TRBJ1-5; no clear D. This CDR3 is 18 amino acids long. Germline V lookup: CDR1 SGHTA, CDR2 FQGNSA. V lost 5 bases, J lost 2 bases, and 22 bases lay in between. Here the CDR3 reads CASSPSPVWGLRNQPQHF. The CDR3, as DNA: TGTGCCAGCAGCCCCTCACCGGTCTGGGGATTGCGCAATCAGCCCCAGCATTTT.

This clonotype showed up many times. V gene TRBV4-1 combines with J gene TRBJ1-5; D possibly corresponds to TRBD1 (5 bases). Trimming left V 6 bases short and J 5 bases short, with 23 bases between. Germline V lookup: CDR1 MGHRA, CDR2 YSYEKL. The CDR3 spans 17 residues. In nucleotides, the CDR3 is TGCGCCAGCAGTAGGAGGGCAGGGTTTCGAGGCGATCAGCCCCAGCATTTT. Its translation: CASSRRAGFRGDQPQHF.

In its sample, this clonotype was seen many times. CDR3 nucleotides: TGTGCCAGCAGTTACTCGAAGGGGACCAGGGCAGGCGATAATTCACCCCTCCACTTT. Translating gives CASSYSKGTRAGDNSPLHF. This chain connects TRBV6-6 to TRBJ1-6; D is perhaps TRBD1 (5 bases). The CDR3 consists of 19 residues. CDR1 is MNHNY and CDR2 is SVGAGI in the germline V gene (reference sequence). Trimming removed 0 bases at V and 5 bases at J, with 20 bases between.

This clonotype was detected only a few times. The chain uses TRBV27 and TRBJ2-1, with D perhaps matching TRBD1 or TRBD2 (6 bases each). This CDR3 has 16 residues. Germline V gene sequence: CDR1 MNHEY, CDR2 SMNVEV (reference sequence). V lost 10 bases and J 5 bases, leaving 24 bases between the germline ends. CDR3 amino acids: CATEKIGGRNHNEQFF. For the CDR3, the DNA is TGTGCCACCGAGAAAATAGGGGGGCGCAACCACAATGAGCAGTTCTTC.

V usage is TRBV6-2 or TRBV6-3 and J usage is TRBJ1-1; D perhaps matches TRBD1 (5 bases). Trimming shortened V by 7 bases and J by 0 bases, and 24 bases separated the two germline ends. The CDR3 extends over 18 amino acids. Germline assignment: CDR1 MNHEY and CDR2 SVGEGT. The CDR3 is CASTRSARAELLNTEAFF. As DNA, the CDR3 is TGTGCCAGCACCCGTTCGGCCAGGGCCGAGCTCCTGAACACTGAAGCTTTCTTT.

This clonotype occurred a few times. For the CDR3, the DNA is TGTGCCACCAGCGCCGACAGGGGACCTAATGAAGCTTTCTTT. Translated, it gives CATSADRGPNEAFF. V and J are TRBV15 and TRBJ1-1; 8 nucleotides align to TRBD1. The V gene end was trimmed by 5 bases and the J gene end by 7 bases; junction bases not matched to a gene: 9. The length of the CDR3 is 14 residues. CDR1 and CDR2 (germline): LNHNV, YYDKDF (reference sequence). The full variable domain, in which reference TRBV15 and TRBJ1-1 provide the parts outside the CDR3, is DAMVIQNPRYQVTQFGKPVTLSCSQTLNHNVMYWYQQKSSQAPKLLFHYYDKDFNNEADTPDNFQSRRPNTSFCFLDIRSPGLGDTAMYLCATSADRGPNEAFFGQGTRLTVV.

This clonotype showed up many times. The V gene is TRBV11-1, the J gene TRBJ2-1; the D gene is possibly TRBD1 (5 bases). The germline gives CDR1 SGHAT, CDR2 FQDESV (reference sequence). Deletions cut 1 base from V and 9 bases from J, with 16 bases between. CDR3 length: 15 residues. CDR3 sequence reads: CASSLGQQVLGEQFF. CDR3 sequence (DNA): TGTGCCAGCAGCTTAGGACAGCAAGTCCTAGGTGAGCAGTTCTTC.

This clonotype has at least ten counts. V usage is TRBV7-2 and J usage is TRBJ1-2; TRBD1 might be the D (5 bases). The V end lost 5 bases, the J end lost 4 bases, and 14 bases lay between the germline ends. The CDR3 totals 14 residues. Germline V gene lookup returns CDR1 SGHTA and CDR2 FQGNSA. DNA of the CDR3: TGTGCCAGCAGCCACACCGGGACGGTCTATGGCTACACCTTC. Its protein is CASSHTGTVYGYTF.

CDR3 sequence: CASSYSSGYRPYEQYF. Written as DNA, the CDR3 is TGTGCCAGCAGTTACTCGAGTGGGTACAGACCCTACGAGCAGTACTTC. The rearrangement uses TRBV6-5 and TRBJ2-7, with D hard to call. Germline values: CDR1 MNHEY, CDR2 SVGAGI. V lost 0 bases and J lost 2, with 14 bases in between. The CDR3 extends over 16 amino acids.

This clonotype was detected ten times or more. V is TRBV12-3 or TRBV12-4 and J is TRBJ1-5, with D possibly matching TRBD1 (5 bases). The CDR3 is 16 residues long. V lost 6 bases and J lost 3, with 18 bases in between. CDR3 nucleotide sequence: TGTGCCAGCAGCCCCCCGGGGCAGGTCTTCAATCAGCCCCAGCATTTT. Its translation: CASSPPGQVFNQPQHF.

The chain's CDR3 is CAIRAKRDEQYF. CDR3 sequence (DNA): TGTGCCATCCGGGCCAAACGGGACGAGCAGTACTTC. V usage is TRBV2 and J usage is TRBJ2-7; D gene ambiguous. The germline gives CDR1 SNHLY, CDR2 FYNNEI. V gave up 10 bases and J gave up 5 bases, with 15 bases separating them. This CDR3 spans 12 amino acids. The full variable domain, completed using reference TRBV2 and TRBJ2-7, is EPEVTQTPSHQVTQMGQEVILRCVPISNHLYFYWYRQILGQKVEFLVSFYNNEISEKSEIFDDQFSVERPDGSNFTLKIRSTKLEDSAMYFCAIRAKRDEQYFGPGTRLTVT.

There are many counts of this clonotype. The V and J genes are TRBV5-6 and TRBJ1-1; TRBD1 is a possible D gene (6 bases). The ends were cut back, 4 bases at V and 1 base at J, with 14 bases in the middle. Germline CDR1 and CDR2: SGHDT and YYEEEE. This CDR3 is built from 15 residues. The CDR3 sequence is CASSLGLQGNTEAFF. In DNA, the CDR3 is TGTGCCAGCAGCCTCGGCCTACAGGGGAACACTGAAGCTTTCTTT.

This clonotype was seen repeatedly, ten times or more. This chain links TRBV7-6 with TRBJ2-3; 10 bases fit TRBD2. V was clipped by 5 bases and J by 8 bases; unmatched bases: 7. CDR3 length: 14 residues. The V gene's germline CDR1 is SGHVS and CDR2 FNYEAQ. CDR3 region: CASSVGTSDFTQYF. The CDR3 DNA is TGTGCCAGCAGCGTAGGGACTAGCGACTTTACGCAGTATTTT.

This clonotype occurred many times. The rearrangement joins TRBV7-2 to TRBJ2-2; D may be TRBD1 or TRBD2 (5 bases each). The germline V gene encodes CDR1 SGHTA and CDR2 FQGNSA. Trimming shortened V by 3 bases and J by 0 bases, and 8 bases separated the two germline ends. The CDR3 is 15 amino acids. CDR3 in amino acids: CASSLGVTNTGELFF. Here the CDR3 DNA reads TGTGCCAGCAGCTTGGGGGTGACGAACACCGGGGAGCTGTTTTTT.

This sequence joins TRBV27 and TRBJ2-5, with D tentatively TRBD1 (6 bases). Trimming left V 8 bases short and J 0 bases short, with 10 bases between. The germline CDR1 and CDR2 sequences are MNHEY and SMNVEV (reference sequence). CDR3 length equals 13 residues. The CDR3 nucleotides read TGTGCCAGCCGTACAGGGTACCAAGAGACCCAGTACTTC. Its translation is CASRTGYQETQYF.

The genes are TRBV5-5 and TRBJ1-4; D possibly corresponds to TRBD1 (5 bases). The CDR3 is 19 amino acids. CDR1 is SGHKS and CDR2 is YYEKEE in the germline V gene (reference sequence). V was shortened by 2 bases and J by 3 bases, with 23 bases between the two germline ends. This chain's CDR3 is CASSLPRGLPEQSNEKLFF. CDR3 nucleotides: TGTGCCAGCAGCTTACCTCGGGGACTCCCCGAACAGTCTAATGAAAAACTGTTTTTT.

Turning to this clonotype: Since the CDR3 does not end with the conserved phenylalanine or tryptophan, this likely comes from a read error. V usage is TRBV20-1 and J usage is TRBJ2-1; the D call may be TRBD1 or TRBD2 (5 bases each). The ends were cut back, 3 bases at V and 5 bases at J, with 11 bases in the middle. The V gene's germline CDR1 is DFQATT and CDR2 SNEGSKA (reference sequence). The CDR3 runs to 13 residues. CDR3: CSARGVRDNEQFL. CDR3 DNA: TGCAGTGCTAGGGGGGTTCGGGACAATGAGCAGTTCCTC.

The V call is TRBV5-1, the J call TRBJ2-1; D is unclear. This CDR3 is built from 15 residues. Per the germline V gene, CDR1 is SGHRS and CDR2 is YFSETQ. V shed 7 bases and J shed 0 bases, with 14 bases lying between them. CDR3 loop: CASHIAASSYNEQFF. CDR3 nucleotide sequence: TGCGCCAGCCACATCGCGGCCAGCTCCTACAATGAGCAGTTCTTC.

In this sample, this clonotype turned up many times. This chain joins TRBV11-2 and TRBJ2-5, with D unclear. Germline CDR1 reads SGHAT; CDR2 reads FQNNGV. CDR3 size: 13 residues. Trimming stripped 7 bases from V and 2 bases from J, with 11 bases between. The CDR3: CASTPRSQETQYF. In nucleotides, the CDR3 is TGTGCCAGCACCCCGCGATCGCAAGAGACCCAGTACTTC.

The chain recombines TRBV5-6 with TRBJ1-5, with D possibly being TRBD1 (5 bases). Germline V gene data show CDR1 as SGHDT and CDR2 as YYEEEE. The CDR3 runs 16 residues. V shed 0 bases and J shed 5 bases, with 15 bases lying between them. For the CDR3, the DNA is TGTGCCAGCAGCTTGGGAACCAGGGCCCCATATCAGCCCCAGCATTTT. Protein sequence: CASSLGTRAPYQPQHF.

This clonotype was counted at least ten times. The CDR3 region is CASSPYHMTSGITGELFF. The CDR3 DNA reads TGTGCCAGCAGCCCGTATCACATGACTAGCGGGATCACCGGGGAGCTGTTTTTT. The J gene is TRBJ2-2, the V gene TRBV7-9, with TRBD2 identical over 11 bases. This CDR3 is built from 18 residues. Trimming removed 5 bases from V and 4 bases from J; junction bases left unmatched: 12. In germline, CDR1 is SEHNR, CDR2 FQNEAQ (reference sequence).

This clonotype has only a few counts. The CDR3 nucleotides read TGTGCCAGCAGCCCGCCCGATCGGGACTACGAGCAGTACTTC. Protein: CASSPPDRDYEQYF. V and J are TRBV7-9 and TRBJ2-7, with D possibly being TRBD2 (5 bases). Trimming took off 5 bases at V and 3 bases at J, with 14 bases between the two ends. The CDR3 length is 14 residues. Germline-derived CDR1 and CDR2 are SEHNR and FQNEAQ (reference sequence).

This clonotype was observed many times. V usage is TRBV7-9 and J usage is TRBJ1-3; no definite D call. The CDR3 contains 14 residues. Trimming left V 2 bases short and J 4 bases short, with 9 bases between. The germline gives CDR1 SEHNR, CDR2 FQNEAQ (reference sequence). The CDR3 bases are TGTGCCAGCAGCTTAATTGTGGAAGGAAACACCATATATTTT. Translated, it gives CASSLIVEGNTIYF.